A selection of T cell receptor beta chains follows, all from one sample in a study of cytomegalovirus exposure and HLA in healthy donors. Measured with immunoSEQ multiplex PCR; TCRdb has only the in-frame clones, and not every one. The data show fewer than 200,000 clones, with 75% to 80% seen just once and about 0.93% held by the top ten. What was sequenced was PBMCs. These receptors originate from a woman between 45 and 65 years old in good health and CMV-seropositive. The CDR3 runs from the conserved cysteine through the conserved F or W. The order of the fields is CDR3 protein, J gene, clone size, V gene. Rows may omit the clone size; those that give it use once, few, many or a size class.

CASGGQGSGQYF | TRBJ2-7 | . | TRBV2
CASSQAGQVLRDIQYF | TRBJ2-4 | . | TRBV4-1
CASSLVVAGEYTGELFF | TRBJ2-2 | once | TRBV5-1
CASSEGLAANNEQFF | TRBJ2-1 | . | TRBV6-1
CASSVDSHYEQYF | TRBJ2-7 | . | TRBV5-5
CASSYRGVSYNEQFF | TRBJ2-1 | . | TRBV6-5
CATSSGQGGQPQHF | TRBJ1-5 | . | TRBV19
CASRTTGGAGNYGYTF | TRBJ1-2 | . | TRBV6-6
CASSSMTGGYEQYF | TRBJ2-7 | . | TRBV11-2
CASSATGETQYF | TRBJ2-5 | . | TRBV28
CASSVGPGGGYEQYF | TRBJ2-7 | . | TRBV9
CASTREGNYGYTF | TRBJ1-2 | . | TRBV6-1
CASSLVPDRSYNSPLHF | TRBJ1-6 | . | TRBV5-1
CASSLYSGQAYEQYF | TRBJ2-7 | . | TRBV5-5
CAWGTGGGVGYGYTF | TRBJ1-2 | . | TRBV30
CSVVDGAYEQYF | TRBJ2-7 | . | TRBV29-1
CAISPTSGEYEQYF | TRBJ2-7 | . | TRBV10-3
CASSLGQLSNQPQHF | TRBJ1-5 | . | TRBV7-2
CASSPYSGNEQFF | TRBJ2-1 | once | TRBV9
CASSLAEGAEQYF | TRBJ2-7 | . | TRBV7-6
CASSGTRVNNEQFF | TRBJ2-1 | . | TRBV2
CASSQARISNQPQHF | TRBJ1-5 | . | TRBV4-1
CASSRGTGGFQPQHF | TRBJ1-5 | . | TRBV19
CASSVQRMNTEAFF | TRBJ1-1 | many | TRBV6-1
CASSQSGTYGYTF | TRBJ1-2 | . | TRBV4-1
CASSLELTDTQYF | TRBJ2-3 | . | TRBV7-3
CASSRTPGEKLFF | TRBJ1-4 | few | TRBV11-3
CASSSGTGIQETQYF | TRBJ2-5 | . | TRBV5-6
CASSQDRLAGTNTGELFF | TRBJ2-2 | . | TRBV4-2
CASSHGETSTDTQYF | TRBJ2-3 | . | TRBV7-9
CASSQTSTNEKLFF | TRBJ1-4 | . | TRBV18
CASSPRGRGGTDTQYF | TRBJ2-3 | once | TRBV9
CASSQGTSGTDTQYF | TRBJ2-3 | . | TRBV7-9
CASSLDRGQETQYF | TRBJ2-5 | . | TRBV5-1
CASSFLAGGPAEQFF | TRBJ2-1 | . | TRBV7-9
CASSYSGGNIQYF | TRBJ2-4 | . | TRBV6-5
CASSPGLAPFEQFF | TRBJ2-1 | . | TRBV5-1
CASRPVPAGGDEKLFF | TRBJ1-4 | . | TRBV11-2
CASSLAGSPEAFF | TRBJ1-1 | . | TRBV5-4
CASSEGQGGDTQYF | TRBJ2-3 | . | TRBV6-1
CASSLASTVNTEAFF | TRBJ1-1 | . | TRBV5-5
CASRKDRDSYEQYF | TRBJ2-7 | . | TRBV27
CASRPWGGLSYGYTF | TRBJ1-2 | . | TRBV7-2
CASSLRLAEAYEQYF | TRBJ2-7 | . | TRBV5-4
CAISEDRVPQPQHF | TRBJ1-5 | . | TRBV10-3
CASSYVVIENTGELFF | TRBJ2-2 | . | TRBV6-5
CASHREGRGEQYF | TRBJ2-7 | . | TRBV6-5
CASSPSGTGERSRAFF | TRBJ1-1 | once | TRBV18
CASSLAGDNSPLHF | TRBJ1-6 | . | TRBV6-5
CASSRSSVLPRGGYTF | TRBJ1-2 | . | TRBV28
CASSPYRGIGNTEAFF | TRBJ1-1 | . | TRBV5-4
CASNLFRGGAYNEQFF | TRBJ2-1 | . | TRBV27
CASSHRTGDSYEQYF | TRBJ2-7 | few | TRBV2
CSVSWGLGNQPQHF | TRBJ1-5 | once | TRBV29-1
CASSDYSGGADTQYF | TRBJ2-3 | . | TRBV28
CASSTGRSYEQYF | TRBJ2-7 | . | TRBV13
CASSPSAGAQETQYF | TRBJ2-5 | . | TRBV18